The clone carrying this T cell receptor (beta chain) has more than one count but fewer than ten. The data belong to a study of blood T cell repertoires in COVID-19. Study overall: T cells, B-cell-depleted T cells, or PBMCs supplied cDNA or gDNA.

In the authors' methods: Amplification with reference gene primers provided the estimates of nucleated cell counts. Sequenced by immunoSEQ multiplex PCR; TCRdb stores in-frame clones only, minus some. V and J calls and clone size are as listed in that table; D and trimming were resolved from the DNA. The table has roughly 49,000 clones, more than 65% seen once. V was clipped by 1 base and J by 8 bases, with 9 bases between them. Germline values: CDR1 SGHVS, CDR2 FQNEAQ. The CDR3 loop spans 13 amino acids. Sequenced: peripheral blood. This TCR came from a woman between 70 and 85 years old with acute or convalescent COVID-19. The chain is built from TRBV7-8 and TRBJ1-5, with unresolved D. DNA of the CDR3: TGTGCCAGCAGCTTAGGATTCGGGGAGCCCCAGCATTTT. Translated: CASSLGFGEPQHF.